Described below is a single T cell receptor (beta chain) sequence and its context. Its antigen remains undetermined. There are no base qualities to consult, and no much larger clone falls within one base. Collaborating institutions collected whole blood in K2EDTA tubes following their own protocols. For TCRbeta analysis, collaborators shipped samples as frozen whole blood, isolated PBMCs, or DNA extracted from either of those sample types. The record originates from a study of blood T cell repertoires in COVID-19 (dated by TCRdb to about 2020). As for the study more broadly: Samples from collaborators originated in the United States, Italy and Spain and spanned both the acute and convalescent phases of COVID-19. Deeply sampled blood TCRbeta repertoires from subjects exposed to, actively infected with, or recovered from COVID-19 were included in the dataset. Sample metadata almost always included a de-identified subject ID, COVID-19 status, age in years and sex. The repertoires were released in a freely available public database intended as a resource for research on the immune response to SARS-CoV-2. Where available, HLA class I and class II types were obtained from metadata supplied by the sample provider rather than from assay-based typing. Samples were obtained from the ongoing ImmuneRACE study (first 160 participants) and from 1,254 subjects provided by 6 global collaborators. The prospective study material was composed of cDNA or gDNA derived from T cells, B-cell-depleted T cells, or PBMCs. Beyond this particular receptor, the publication reports: How much clinical and demographic metadata was included differed by source and by participant, and the metadata was provided uncurated.

TCRbeta CDR3 regions were amplified from genomic DNA by means of the immunoSEQ Assay, a bias-controlled multiplex PCR. In the paper's pipeline: The number of nucleated cells in each sample was estimated from the amplification of reference gene primers within the assay. Sequence reads were collapsed and filtered to measure the absolute abundance of every unique TCRbeta CDR3 rearrangement. Productive Simpson clonality was computed per sample as the square root of Simpson's diversity index over productive rearrangements. As stored in TCRdb, this immuneACCESS dataset retains in-frame rearrangements with V and J assigned. A fraction of the clones does not appear; measured against another copy, unresolved V genes explain less than half of the discrepancy, and the remainder lacks a known reason. V and J calls and clone size follow that table, whereas D and trimming were derived from the DNA. This sample is represented by 100,000 to 110,000 clones; more than 85% of them were singletons. The ten biggest clones cover roughly 7.4% of the sample.

CDR1 and CDR2, per the germline V gene, are KGHSH and LQKENI. Unmatched junction bases come to 14, with V trimmed by 2 bases and J by 6 bases. The CDR3, from cysteine to phenylalanine, totals 18 residues. Of the read, only the CDR3 DNA is kept; its 54 bases are in frame from base 1. The source is a young man in a cohort sampled during active COVID-19. Sequences were obtained from peripheral blood. The chain uses TRBV18 and TRBJ2-4; 9 middle bases align to TRBD1. The CDR3 here reads CASSPTDGIWTGVNIQYF. The sequenced DNA: TGTGCCAGCTCACCAACGGATGGGATTTGGACAGGGGTAAACATTCAGTACTTC.